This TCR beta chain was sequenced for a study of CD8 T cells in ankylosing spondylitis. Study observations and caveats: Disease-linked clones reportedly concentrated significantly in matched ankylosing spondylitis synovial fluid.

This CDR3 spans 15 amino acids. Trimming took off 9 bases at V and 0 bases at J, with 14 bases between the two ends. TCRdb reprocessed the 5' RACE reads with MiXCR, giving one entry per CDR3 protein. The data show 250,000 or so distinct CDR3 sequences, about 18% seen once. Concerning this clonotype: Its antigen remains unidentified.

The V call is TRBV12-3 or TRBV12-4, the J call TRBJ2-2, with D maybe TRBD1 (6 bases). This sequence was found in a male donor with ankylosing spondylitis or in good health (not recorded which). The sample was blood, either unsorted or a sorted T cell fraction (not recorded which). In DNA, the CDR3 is TGTGCCAGTGCTTTGGGGGCGTCGAACACCGGGGAGCTGTTTTTT. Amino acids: CASALGASNTGELFF.